Sequencing of this T cell receptor (beta chain) was carried out in a study of human T cells and chemical hapten exposure. Unfractionated whole blood was the source of the extracted total RNA. The length of the CDR3 is 14 residues. Trimming took off 7 bases at V and 3 bases at J, with 16 bases between the two ends. Looked up from germline, CDR1 is LNHNV and CDR2 is YYDKDF (reference sequence). Overall study results and limits: Counts of TCRs above 1 in 1000 frequency stayed unchanged with DPC sensitization.

Many counts were recorded for this clonotype. Its antigen is undetermined. A single record per CDR3 protein comes from TCRdb applying MiXCR to the 5' RACE reads. The sample yields 120,000 to 150,000 distinct CDR3 sequences, approximately 4% seen once. The chain links TRBV15 to TRBJ2-7; D possibly corresponds to TRBD2 (6 bases). The clonotype comes from a female donor in good health. Here the CDR3 DNA reads TGTGCCACCAAGAATGGGGGGACGGACTACGAGCAGTACTTC. Protein product: CATKNGGTDYEQYF.